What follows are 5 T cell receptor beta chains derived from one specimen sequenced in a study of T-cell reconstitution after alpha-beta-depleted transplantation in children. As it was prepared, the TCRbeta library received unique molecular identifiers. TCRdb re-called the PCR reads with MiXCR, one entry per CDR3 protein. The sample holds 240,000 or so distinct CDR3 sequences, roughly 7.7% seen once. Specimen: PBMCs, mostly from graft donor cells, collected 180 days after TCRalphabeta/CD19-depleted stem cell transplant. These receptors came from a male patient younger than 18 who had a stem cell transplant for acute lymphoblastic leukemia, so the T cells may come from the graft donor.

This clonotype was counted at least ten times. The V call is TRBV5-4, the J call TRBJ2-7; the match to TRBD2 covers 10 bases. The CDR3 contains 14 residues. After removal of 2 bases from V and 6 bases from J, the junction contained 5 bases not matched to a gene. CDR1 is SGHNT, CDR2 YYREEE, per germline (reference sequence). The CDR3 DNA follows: TGTGCCAGCAGCTTACCAGCGGGGGGGCGCGAGCAGTACTTC. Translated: CASSLPAGGREQYF.

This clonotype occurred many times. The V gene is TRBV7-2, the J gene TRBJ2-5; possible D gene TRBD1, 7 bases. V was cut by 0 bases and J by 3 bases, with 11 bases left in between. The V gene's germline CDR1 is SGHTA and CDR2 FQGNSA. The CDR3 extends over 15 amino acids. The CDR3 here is CASSLAGGQKETQYF. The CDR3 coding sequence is TGTGCCAGCAGCTTAGCGGGGGGACAGAAAGAGACCCAGTACTTC.

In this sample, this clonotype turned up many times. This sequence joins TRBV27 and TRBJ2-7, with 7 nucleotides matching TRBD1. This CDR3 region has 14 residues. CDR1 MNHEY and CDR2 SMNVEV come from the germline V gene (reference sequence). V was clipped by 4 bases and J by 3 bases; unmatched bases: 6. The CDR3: CASSYRGRNYEQYF. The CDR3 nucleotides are TGTGCCAGCAGTTACAGGGGTCGAAACTACGAGCAGTACTTC.

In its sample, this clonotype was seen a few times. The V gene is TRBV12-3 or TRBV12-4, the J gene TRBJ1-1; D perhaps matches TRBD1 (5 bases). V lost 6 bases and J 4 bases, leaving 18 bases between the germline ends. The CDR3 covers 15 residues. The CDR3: CASSPPVNGATEAFF. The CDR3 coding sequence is TGTGCCAGCAGCCCTCCAGTTAACGGGGCCACTGAAGCTTTCTTT.

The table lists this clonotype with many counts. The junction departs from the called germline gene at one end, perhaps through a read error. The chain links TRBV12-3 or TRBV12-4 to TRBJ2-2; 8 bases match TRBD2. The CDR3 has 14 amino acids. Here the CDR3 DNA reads TGTGCCAGCAGTGTAGCGGGGAGGTTCGGGGAGCTGTTTTTT. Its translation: CASSVAGRFGELFF.